The 2 T cell receptor beta chains listed next were all sequenced from one sample in a study of metastatic and nonmetastatic thyroid tumors. Among the patients, none had received any treatment before thyroid surgery. TCRdb recomputed clones from the PCR reads via MiXCR. Found here are about 15,000 clones, 27% of them singletons; the top ten hold approximately 15%. Sequenced material: adjacent normal tissue. These receptors all stem from a female donor with papillary thyroid cancer or a benign thyroid nodule (not recorded which). Some clones in this sample may be carry-over from other donors' samples.

CDR3 DNA: TGTGCCAGCAGTTGGCACGGACCTCTTACCTACAATGAGCAGTTCTTC. Translation gives CASSWHGPLTYNEQFF. V gene TRBV6-2 or TRBV6-3 combines with J gene TRBJ2-1; D is uncertain. The CDR3 is made up of 16 amino acids. The V and J ends lost 4 bases and 2 bases respectively, with 15 bases between them. CDR1 MNHEY and CDR2 SVGEGT come from the germline V gene.

The gene calls are TRBV27 and TRBJ1-2; D uncertain. V lost 3 bases to trimming and J lost 1 base, with 21 bases between them. The CDR3 is 18 amino acids. Germline V lookup: CDR1 MNHEY, CDR2 SMNVEV (reference sequence). CDR3 sequence reads: CASSFYLRRADVNYGYTF. CDR3 nucleotide sequence: TGTGCCAGCAGTTTCTATCTACGGAGGGCAGACGTTAACTATGGCTACACCTTC.